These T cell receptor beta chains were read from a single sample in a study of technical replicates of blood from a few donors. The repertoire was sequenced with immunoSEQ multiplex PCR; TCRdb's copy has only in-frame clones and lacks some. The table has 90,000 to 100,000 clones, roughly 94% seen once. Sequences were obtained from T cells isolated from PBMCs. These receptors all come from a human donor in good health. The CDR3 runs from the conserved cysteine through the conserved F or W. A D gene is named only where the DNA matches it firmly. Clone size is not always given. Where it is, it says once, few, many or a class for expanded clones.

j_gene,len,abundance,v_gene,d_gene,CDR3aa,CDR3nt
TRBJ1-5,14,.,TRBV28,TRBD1,CASSFFAGGQPQHF,TGTGCCAGCAGTTTTTTCGCAGGGGGTCAGCCCCAGCATTTT
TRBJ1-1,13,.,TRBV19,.,CASSFTGNTEAFF,TGTGCCAGTAGTTTTACCGGGAACACTGAAGCTTTCTTT
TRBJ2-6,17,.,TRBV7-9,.,CASSFMQGEAGANVLTF,TGTGCCAGCAGCTTTATGCAGGGGGAGGCTGGGGCCAACGTCCTGACTTTC
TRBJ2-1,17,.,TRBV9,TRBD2,CASSVTRLAGGPYEQFF,TGTGCCAGCAGCGTGACAAGACTAGCGGGAGGGCCTTATGAGCAGTTCTTC
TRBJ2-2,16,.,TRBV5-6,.,CASSRDTGSVTGELFF,TGTGCCAGCAGCCGGGACACCGGGTCGGTCACCGGGGAGCTGTTTTTT
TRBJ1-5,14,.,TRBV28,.,CASSLGRDNQPQHF,TGTGCCAGCAGTTTGGGGCGGGATAATCAGCCCCAGCATTTT
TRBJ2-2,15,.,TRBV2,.,CATRRGSSDTGELFF,TGTGCCACCCGGCGGGGAAGCAGCGACACCGGGGAGCTGTTTTTT
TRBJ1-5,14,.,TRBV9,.,CASSESGTGRPQHF,TGTGCCAGCAGCGAATCCGGTACAGGGCGCCCCCAGCATTTT
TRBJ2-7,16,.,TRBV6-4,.,CASKLLERVSSYEQYF,TGTGCCAGCAAACTCCTCGAGCGGGTTAGCTCCTACGAGCAGTACTTC
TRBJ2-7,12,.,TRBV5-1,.,CASSLVGGEQYF,TGCGCCAGCAGCTTGGTAGGGGGCGAGCAGTACTTC
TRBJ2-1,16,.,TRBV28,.,CASSSPGGREGVEQFF,TGTGCCAGCAGTTCCCCAGGTGGGAGGGAGGGGGTTGAGCAGTTCTTC
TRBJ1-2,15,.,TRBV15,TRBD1,CATSRGDRGGYGYTF,TGTGCCACCAGCAGAGGGGACAGGGGAGGTTATGGCTACACCTTC
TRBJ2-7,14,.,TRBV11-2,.,CASSPEVTSYEQYF,TGTGCCAGCAGCCCGGAGGTCACATCCTACGAGCAGTACTTC
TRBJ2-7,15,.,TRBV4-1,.,CASSQDWGPTREQYF,TGCGCCAGCAGCCAAGATTGGGGCCCAACTCGCGAGCAGTACTTC
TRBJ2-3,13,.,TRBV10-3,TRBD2,CAVGTSGGDTQYF,TGTGCCGTAGGGACTAGCGGGGGAGATACGCAGTATTTT
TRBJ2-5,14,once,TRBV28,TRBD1,CASSLTGAGETQYF,TGTGCCAGCAGTTTAACAGGGGCGGGAGAGACCCAGTACTTC
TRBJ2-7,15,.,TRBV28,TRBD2,CASSLRLGGSYEQYF,TGTGCCAGCAGTTTAAGGTTAGGCGGGAGCTACGAGCAGTACTTC
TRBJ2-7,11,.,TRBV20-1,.,CSVAGPYEQYF,TGCAGTGTGGCAGGCCCCTACGAGCAGTACTTC
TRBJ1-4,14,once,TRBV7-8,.,CASSLTPTNEKLFF,TGTGCCAGCAGCTTGACACCAACTAATGAAAAACTGTTTTTT
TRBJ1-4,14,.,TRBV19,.,CASSISATNEKLFF,TGTGCCAGTAGTATATCTGCAACTAATGAAAAACTGTTTTTT
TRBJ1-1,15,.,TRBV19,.,CASVRSGARNTEAFF,TGTGCCAGCGTCAGATCGGGAGCCAGGAACACTGAAGCTTTCTTT
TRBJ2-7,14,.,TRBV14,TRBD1,CASSYGQGDYEQYF,TGTGCCAGCAGCTACGGACAGGGGGACTACGAGCAGTACTTC
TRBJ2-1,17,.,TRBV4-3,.,CASSQELVERPGNEQFF,TGCGCCAGCAGCCAAGAATTGGTCGAACGACCGGGGAATGAGCAGTTCTTC
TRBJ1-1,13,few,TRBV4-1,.,CASRIGADTEAFF,TGCGCCAGCAGAATAGGGGCGGACACTGAAGCTTTCTTT
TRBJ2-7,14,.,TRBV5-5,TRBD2,CASSFSGSGYEQYF,TGTGCCAGCAGCTTTAGCGGGAGCGGCTACGAGCAGTACTTC
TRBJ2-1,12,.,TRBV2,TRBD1,CANPTGPHEQFF,TGTGCCAACCCGACAGGGCCCCATGAGCAGTTCTTC
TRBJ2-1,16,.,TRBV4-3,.,CASSQDPLVGYNEQFF,TGCGCCAGCAGCCAAGATCCCCTAGTTGGGTACAATGAGCAGTTCTTC
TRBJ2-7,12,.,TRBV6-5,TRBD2,CASGGGIYEQYF,TGTGCCAGCGGGGGGGGGATTTACGAGCAGTACTTC
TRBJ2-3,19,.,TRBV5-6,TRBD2,CASSASGTSGDFSTDTQYF,TGTGCCAGCAGCGCATCCGGGACTAGCGGGGACTTTAGCACAGATACGCAGTATTTT
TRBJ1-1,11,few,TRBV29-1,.,CSVGTSTEAFF,TGCAGCGTGGGGACTTCGACCGAAGCTTTCTTT
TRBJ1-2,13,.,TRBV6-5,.,CASSLARNYGYTF,TGTGCCAGCAGTTTAGCCAGAAACTATGGCTACACCTTC
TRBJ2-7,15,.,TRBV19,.,CASSIRMTTEYEQYF,TGTGCCAGTAGTATCCGAATGACTACCGAGTACGAGCAGTACTTC
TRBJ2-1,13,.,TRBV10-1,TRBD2,CASSEGREVQQFF,TGCGCCAGCAGTGAAGGTCGGGAGGTACAGCAGTTCTTC
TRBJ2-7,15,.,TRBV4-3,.,CASSQVVGGAYEQYF,TGCGCCAGCAGCCAAGTTGTCGGAGGGGCCTACGAGCAGTACTTC
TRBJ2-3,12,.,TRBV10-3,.,CATGRDTDTQYF,TGTGCCACCGGCCGGGACACAGATACGCAGTATTTT
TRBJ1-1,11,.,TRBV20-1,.,CSARDEVEAFF,TGCAGTGCTAGAGATGAGGTTGAAGCTTTCTTT
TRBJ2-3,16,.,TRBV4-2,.,CASSQLREGVTDTQYF,TGTGCCAGCAGCCAATTACGAGAGGGGGTCACAGATACGCAGTATTTT
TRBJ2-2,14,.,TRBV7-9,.,CASRKGSNTGELFF,TGTGCCAGCAGGAAGGGGTCGAACACCGGGGAGCTGTTTTTT
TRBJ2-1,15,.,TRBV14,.,CASSQEVGLSNEQFF,TGTGCCAGCAGCCAAGAAGTGGGCTTATCAAATGAGCAGTTCTTC
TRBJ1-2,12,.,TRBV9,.,CASSVSGYGYTF,TGTGCCAGCAGCGTATCAGGCTATGGCTACACCTTC
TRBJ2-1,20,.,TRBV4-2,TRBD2,CASSLPKELAGTMIYNEQFF,TGTGCCAGCAGCCTCCCGAAGGAACTAGCGGGAACTATGATCTACAATGAGCAGTTCTTC
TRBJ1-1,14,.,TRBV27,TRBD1,CASSSGQGNTEAFF,TGTGCCAGCAGTTCCGGACAGGGGAACACTGAAGCTTTCTTT
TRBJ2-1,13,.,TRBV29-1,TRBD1,CSVDRTGDNEQFF,TGCAGCGTTGACAGGACAGGGGACAATGAGCAGTTCTTC
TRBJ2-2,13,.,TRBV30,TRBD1,CAWNTGVAGELFF,TGTGCCTGGAATACAGGGGTTGCCGGGGAGCTGTTTTTT
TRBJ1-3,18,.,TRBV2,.,CASSEAGPGARYGNTIYF,TGTGCCAGCAGTGAAGCCGGCCCAGGGGCCCGTTATGGAAACACCATATATTTT